This T cell receptor (beta chain) was captured by sequencing in a study of PD-1 blockade in classical Hodgkin lymphoma. Overall study findings and caveats: CD4+ TCR diversity rose significantly by C4D1, and CD8+ TCR diversity did not.

Profiling relied on immunoSEQ multiplex PCR, and the TCRdb table lists in-frame clones only, not all of them. The table shows tens of thousands of clones, with 85% to 95% occurring only once. This clone was picked up a small number of times. Its specificity is not known. All patients experienced relapse after autologous stem cell transplantation, and brentuximab vedotin exposure was variable. V lost 11 bases and J lost 4, with 14 bases in between. CDR3 length: 12 amino acids. The sequence was collected from a human donor with classical Hodgkin lymphoma. The source was peripheral blood mononuclear cells (PBMCs), collected at baseline. The V gene is TRBV23-1, the J gene TRBJ1-2; D gene uncertain. TRBV23-1 is classed as an ORF, of uncertain function. CDR3 sequence: CAGAGTCYGYTF. In DNA form, the CDR3 reads TGCGCCGGAGCGGGCACCTGCTATGGCTACACCTTC.